Listed below are T cell receptor beta chains from one sample, sequenced in a study of control samples from healthy donors and cancer patients. Assay: immunoSEQ multiplex PCR; the TCRdb copy retains only in-frame clones and omits some. The table records 100,000 or so clones, roughly four fifths of them present only once. Material: blood. The receptors derive from a woman in her 50s in good health. The CDR3 runs from the conserved cysteine through the conserved F or W. Fields, in order: V gene, D gene, J gene, CDR3 DNA, CDR3 protein. A D gene is named only where the DNA matches it firmly.

>TRBV7-2|-|TRBJ1-2
TGTGCCAGCAGCTGGGGGGGGAACTATGGCTACACCTTC
CASSWGGNYGYTF
>TRBV7-9|-|TRBJ1-6
TGTGCCAGCAGCTTCACACTAGGCCAGGGCAATTCACCCCTCCACTTT
CASSFTLGQGNSPLHF
>TRBV19|TRBD2|TRBJ2-7
TGTGCCAGTCGGCCTAGCGGGAGGGCAAGCTACGAGCAGTACTTC
CASRPSGRASYEQYF
>TRBV5-1|-|TRBJ2-1
TGCGCCAGCAGCTTGGTCGGGCCCGGGGGTGTAGAGCAGTTCTTC
CASSLVGPGGVEQFF
>TRBV6-6|-|TRBJ2-1
TGTGCCAGCAGTTACCAGTCTCGAGGGGGTGAGCAGTTCTTC
CASSYQSRGGEQFF
>TRBV9|-|TRBJ2-7
TGTGCCAGCAGCGTAGATGACAGGAGCTCCTACGAGCAGTACTTC
CASSVDDRSSYEQYF
>TRBV19|TRBD2|TRBJ2-3
TGTGCCAGTAGTATATCAGCGGGAGAGGTAGATACGCAGTATTTT
CASSISAGEVDTQYF
>TRBV3-1/TRBV3-2|TRBD1|TRBJ2-5
TGTGCCAGCAGCCAACCTGACAGGGGGGATCAAGAGACCCAGTACTTC
CASSQPDRGDQETQYF
>TRBV5-4|TRBD1|TRBJ2-2
TGTGCCAGCAGCCCGGGGACAGGGTCGAACACCGGGGAGCTGTTTTTT
CASSPGTGSNTGELFF
>TRBV23-1|TRBD2|TRBJ2-1
TGCGCCAGCAGTTCCAATACTAGCGGGAGTTACAATGAGCAGTTCTTC
CASSSNTSGSYNEQFF